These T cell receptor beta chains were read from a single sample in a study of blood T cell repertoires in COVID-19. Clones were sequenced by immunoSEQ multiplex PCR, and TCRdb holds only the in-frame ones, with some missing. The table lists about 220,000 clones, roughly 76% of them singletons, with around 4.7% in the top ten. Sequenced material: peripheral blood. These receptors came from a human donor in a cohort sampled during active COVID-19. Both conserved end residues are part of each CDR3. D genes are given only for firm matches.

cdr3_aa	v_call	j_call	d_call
CASTTSGQGYEQYF	TRBV25-1	TRBJ2-7	TRBD1
CASSHRTGLYEQYF	TRBV27	TRBJ2-7	TRBD1
CASRTGSVYGYTF	TRBV28	TRBJ1-2	NA
CASGPLGAGEQYF	TRBV27	TRBJ2-7	NA
CASSVSVSGLEPQHF	TRBV9	TRBJ1-5	NA
CASSRQRSNQPQHF	TRBV5-6	TRBJ1-5	NA
CASSSSGGRALDGYTF	TRBV7-8	TRBJ1-2	NA
CASRAGGKGSYEQYF	TRBV21-1	TRBJ2-7	NA
CASSETGRTPSYEQYF	TRBV2	TRBJ2-7	NA
CASSLGTGGEAFF	TRBV27	TRBJ1-1	TRBD1
CASSGVNTGELFF	TRBV10-2	TRBJ2-2	NA
CASSLDGGRGQETQYF	TRBV5-4	TRBJ2-5	NA
CASSRFGGGNYGYTF	TRBV27	TRBJ1-2	NA
CASSVTGVNTGELFF	TRBV5-1	TRBJ2-2	NA
CAWNGQVMNTEAFF	TRBV30	TRBJ1-1	TRBD1
CAWSRDRVNSPLHF	TRBV30	TRBJ1-6	TRBD1
CASSYRTSASSYEQYF	TRBV6-2/TRBV6-3	TRBJ2-7	TRBD2
CASSMIGGDWQPQHF	TRBV19	TRBJ1-5	NA
CASSFRQYVRKLGNEQFF	TRBV27	TRBJ2-1	NA
CAISESEVRNQPQHF	TRBV10-3	TRBJ1-5	NA